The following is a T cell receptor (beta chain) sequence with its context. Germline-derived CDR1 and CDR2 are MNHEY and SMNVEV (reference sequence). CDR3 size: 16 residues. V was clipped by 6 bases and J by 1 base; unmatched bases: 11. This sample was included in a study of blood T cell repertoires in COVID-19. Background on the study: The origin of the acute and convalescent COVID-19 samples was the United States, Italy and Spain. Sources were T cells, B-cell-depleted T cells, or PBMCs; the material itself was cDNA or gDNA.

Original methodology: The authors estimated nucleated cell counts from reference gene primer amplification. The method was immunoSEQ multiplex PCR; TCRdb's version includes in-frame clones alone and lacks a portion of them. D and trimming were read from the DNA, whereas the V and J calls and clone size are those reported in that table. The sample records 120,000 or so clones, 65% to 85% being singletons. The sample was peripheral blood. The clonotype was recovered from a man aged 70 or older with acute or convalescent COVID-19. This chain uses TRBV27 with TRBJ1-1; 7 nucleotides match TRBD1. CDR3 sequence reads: CASRGLTGPQNTEAFF. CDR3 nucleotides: TGTGCCAGCAGGGGTTTGACAGGGCCCCAGAACACTGAAGCTTTCTTT.